These 31 T cell receptor beta chains came from one sample sequenced in a study of blood T cell repertoires in COVID-19. The data were produced by immunoSEQ multiplex PCR, yet TCRdb's version contains in-frame clones alone and is incomplete. Among roughly 250,000 clones listed, 70% to 85% were seen once. The sample consisted of peripheral blood. Receptors were obtained from a woman aged 80 or over with active or convalescent COVID-19.

The chain combines TRBV6-1 with TRBJ2-1; 8 bases map to TRBD2. With V trimmed by 3 bases and J by 10 bases, 5 bases remained unmatched. There are 13 residues in the CDR3. Germline V gene lookup returns CDR1 MNHNS and CDR2 SASEGT. The CDR3, as DNA: TGTGCCAGCAGTGAGTTCTTAGCGGGGGAGCAGTTCTTC. Amino acid sequence: CASSEFLAGEQFF.

This rearrangement joins TRBV5-1 to TRBJ1-5; D ambiguous. Per the germline V gene, CDR1 is SGHRS and CDR2 is YFSETQ. The CDR3 covers 13 residues. The V gene lost 0 bases and the J gene lost 4 bases, with 5 bases spanning the gap. The CDR3 sequence: CASSLDSNQPQHF. CDR3 sequence (DNA): TGCGCCAGCAGCTTGGACAGTAATCAGCCCCAGCATTTT. The full variable domain, with the rest looked up from reference TRBV5-1 and TRBJ1-5, is KAGVTQTPRYLIKTRGQQVTLSCSPISGHRSVSWYQQTPGQGLQFLFEYFSETQRNKGNFPGRFSGRQFSNSRSEMNVSTLELGDSALYLCASSLDSNQPQHFGDGTRLSIL.

The V call is TRBV6-4, the J call TRBJ2-3; 12 nucleotides align to TRBD2. Trimming removed 0 bases from V and 4 bases from J; junction bases left unmatched: 2. Germline lookup yields CDR1 MRHNA and CDR2 SNTAGT. This CDR3 comprises 16 residues. The CDR3, as DNA: TGTGCCAGCAGTGACTCCCTAGCGGGAGGGGCAGATACGCAGTATTTT. Residues: CASSDSLAGGADTQYF.

The chain recombines TRBV5-1 with TRBJ2-1; 8 nucleotides agree with TRBD1. From germline, CDR1 is SGHRS and CDR2 YFSETQ. CDR3 length equals 17 residues. Trimming took 4 bases from V and 0 from J; bases not matched to a gene: 9. In DNA, the CDR3 is TGCGCCAGCAGCCCGGGGACAGGTTTGAGCTCCTACAATGAGCAGTTCTTC. It codes for CASSPGTGLSSYNEQFF.

V and J are TRBV18 and TRBJ2-2; D perhaps matches TRBD1 (5 bases). This CDR3 has 14 residues. Germline V gene sequence: CDR1 KGHSH, CDR2 LQKENI. With 1 base removed from V and 7 bases from J, the gap between germline ends came to 10 bases. In DNA form, the CDR3 reads TGTGCCAGCTCACCACGCGGCAGGGACGGGGAGCTGTTTTTT. Translated, it gives CASSPRGRDGELFF.

The chain couples TRBV7-2 to TRBJ2-3; 7 bases match TRBD1. The V gene end was trimmed by 0 bases and the J gene end by 6 bases; junction bases not matched to a gene: 9. The germline CDR1 and CDR2 sequences are SGHTA and FQGNSA. The CDR3 is 16 residues long. CDR3 DNA sequence: TGTGCCAGCAGCTTAGCCACATCCATCAGGGGGGATACGCAGTATTTT. Translating gives CASSLATSIRGDTQYF. Full variable domain (rest looked up from reference TRBV7-2 and TRBJ2-3): GAGVSQSPSNKVTEKGKDVELRCDPISGHTALYWYRQSLGQGLEFLIYFQGNSAPDKSGLPSDRFSAERTGGSVSTLTIQRTQQEDSAVYLCASSLATSIRGDTQYFGPGTRLTVL.

This chain links TRBV3-1 (or the pseudogene TRBV3-2) with TRBJ1-1, with D tentatively TRBD1 (6 bases). V was pared by 3 bases and J by 4 bases, with 9 bases between. The CDR3 is made up of 13 amino acids. Germline V gene lookup returns CDR1 LGHDT and CDR2 YNNKEL (reference sequence). The CDR3 sequence is CASSQSGVTEAFF. The CDR3 DNA sequence: TGTGCCAGCAGCCAGTCAGGGGTCACTGAAGCTTTCTTT.

CDR3 bases: TGTGCCAGCAGCTTGGGGCTAGCGGGGATCCAAGAGACCCAGTACTTC. It yields the protein CASSLGLAGIQETQYF. This rearrangement joins TRBV5-4 to TRBJ2-5; 9 nucleotides align to TRBD2. The CDR3 is 16 amino acids. Germline values: CDR1 SGHNT, CDR2 YYREEE (reference sequence). V lost 0 bases and J lost 1; bases outside the gene matches: 4.

The chain couples TRBV6-5 to TRBJ2-7, with TRBD2 matching over 10 bases. Germline-derived CDR1 and CDR2 are MNHEY and SVGAGI. This CDR3 comprises 14 residues. DNA for the CDR3: TGTGTTCTCATAGCGGGAGGTGTTCCCTACGAGCAGTACTTC. This gives the protein CVLIAGGVPYEQYF.

The chain employs TRBV3-1 (or the pseudogene TRBV3-2) and TRBJ1-2; D call uncertain. The CDR3 spans 13 residues. CDR1 and CDR2 from the germline V gene are LGHDT and YNNKEL (reference sequence). Trimming cost V 1 base and J 6 bases, with 9 bases left between them. The CDR3: CASSQVAANGYTF. DNA of the CDR3: TGTGCCAGCAGCCAAGTGGCGGCTAATGGCTACACCTTC.

This clone turned up a few times. The CDR3 loop reads CASSISQGPLHF. CDR3 in DNA: TGTGCCAGTAGTATATCTCAGGGTCCCCTCCACTTT. This rearrangement joins TRBV19 to TRBJ1-6, with D possibly matching TRBD1 (5 bases). The germline V gene has CDR1 LNHDA and CDR2 SQIVND (reference sequence). This CDR3 is built from 12 residues. V lost 2 bases and J 13 bases, leaving 9 bases between the germline ends. Supplemented by reference TRBV19 and TRBJ1-6, the full variable domain reads DGGITQSPKYLFRKEGQNVTLSCEQNLNHDAMYWYRQDPGQGLRLIYYSQIVNDFQKGDIAEGYSVSREKKESFPLTVTSAQKNPTAFYLCASSISQGPLHFGNGTRLTVT.

The chain combines TRBV2 with TRBJ2-7, with D possibly being TRBD2 (6 bases). The germline V gene encodes CDR1 SNHLY and CDR2 FYNNEI. V lost 4 bases, J lost 2 bases, and 12 bases lay in between. This CDR3 comprises 14 residues. CDR3 DNA: TGTGCCAGCAGTGGCGGGACCAGACCCTACGAGCAGTACTTC. Its protein is CASSGGTRPYEQYF.

This clone occurred a few times. The V and J genes are TRBV7-8 and TRBJ1-5, with 10 bases lining up with TRBD1. The CDR3 has 14 residues. Germline V gene lookup returns CDR1 SGHVS and CDR2 FQNEAQ. V shed 5 bases, J shed 10 bases, and the junction held 8 bases outside the gene matches. Written as DNA, the CDR3 is TGTGCCAGCAGCGCGGGGGGACAGGGGAATCCCCAGCATTTT. This encodes CASSAGGQGNPQHF. The full variable domain, in which reference TRBV7-8 and TRBJ1-5 provide the parts outside the CDR3, is GAGVSQSPRYKVAKRGQDVALRCDPISGHVSLFWYQQALGQGPEFLTYFQNEAQLDKSGLPSDRFFAERPEGSVSTLKIQRTQQEDSAVYLCASSAGGQGNPQHFGDGTRLSIL.

The chain recombines TRBV24-1 with TRBJ1-2, with TRBD1 matching over 9 bases. Germline values: CDR1 KGHDR, CDR2 SFDVKD. V lost 7 bases, J lost 1 base, and 9 bases stayed unmatched. This CDR3 is built from 16 residues. In DNA form, the CDR3 reads TGTGCCACCAGCTCGGGACAGGGAGGGATTAACTATGGCTACACCTTC. This sequence encodes CATSSGQGGINYGYTF.

This clone has only one observation. The chain recombines TRBV3-1 (or the pseudogene TRBV3-2) with TRBJ2-5; no firm D call. Germline V gene data show CDR1 as LGHDT and CDR2 as YNNKEL (reference sequence). This CDR3 is 11 amino acids long. V was pared by 1 base and J by 10 bases, with 7 bases between. As DNA, the CDR3 is TGTGCCAGCAGCCAAGTGGGCCACCAGTACTTC. Translation gives CASSQVGHQYF.

This chain joins TRBV6-5 and TRBJ1-5; 11 bases align to TRBD1. Looked up from germline, CDR1 is MNHEY and CDR2 is SVGAGI. Losses at the gene ends were 5 bases for V and 9 bases for J; bases not matched to a gene: 3. This CDR3 is built from 13 residues. The CDR3 DNA is TGTGCCAGCAGTCGGGACAGGGGGGCGCCCCAGCATTTT. Residues: CASSRDRGAPQHF.

The chain carries TRBV20-1 and TRBJ1-4, with TRBD1 matching 8 bases. Germline V lookup: CDR1 DFQATT, CDR2 SNEGSKA (reference sequence). The length of the CDR3 is 13 residues. V shed 4 bases and J 7 bases; nucleotides not matched to a gene: 5. In DNA form, the CDR3 reads TGCAGTGCTATTGACAGGGGCGGTGAAAAACTGTTTTTT. Translated, it gives CSAIDRGGEKLFF.

CDR3 in DNA: TGTGCCAGCTCTTACAACCGCCCGGTTGGGGCGACCACTGAAGCTTTCTTT. It translates to CASSYNRPVGATTEAFF. The rearrangement links TRBV18 to TRBJ1-1; D is perhaps TRBD1 (5 bases). This CDR3 contains 17 residues. V was trimmed by 6 bases and J by 4 bases, leaving 24 bases between them. The germline CDR1 and CDR2 sequences are KGHSH and LQKENI. Full variable domain (rest looked up from reference TRBV18 and TRBJ1-1): NAGVMQNPRHLVRRRGQEARLRCSPMKGHSHVYWYRQLPEEGLKFMVYLQKENIIDESGMPKERFSAEFPKEGPSILRIQQVVRGDSAAYFCASSYNRPVGATTEAFFGQGTRLTVV.

The chain links TRBV5-1 to TRBJ2-5; TRBD1 matches at 7 bases. This CDR3 is 14 amino acids long. CDR1 and CDR2 from the germline V gene are SGHRS and YFSETQ. V lost 4 bases to trimming and J lost 2 bases; unmatched junction nucleotides: 5. The CDR3 DNA follows: TGCGCCAGCAGCCGCGGACAGGTGCAAGAGACCCAGTACTTC. Translated, it gives CASSRGQVQETQYF.

The chain recombines TRBV7-6 with TRBJ1-2, with 11 bases identical to TRBD1. The CDR3 runs 18 residues. Germline lookup yields CDR1 SGHVS and CDR2 FNYEAQ. The J segment lost 0 bases and the V segment lost 1 base, leaving 7 bases of the junction unmatched. CDR3 nucleotide sequence: TGTGCCAGCAGCTTAGGCCGGGACAGGGGGTGGGCTAACTATGGCTACACCTTC. This encodes CASSLGRDRGWANYGYTF.

The chain combines TRBV2 with TRBJ2-6; 7 positions match TRBD1. Germline CDR1 reads SNHLY; CDR2 reads FYNNEI. V lost 6 bases and J lost 4; bases outside the gene matches: 9. The CDR3 loop spans 16 amino acids. The CDR3 region is CASRYITGAGANVLTF. CDR3 in DNA: TGTGCCAGCAGATATATAACAGGGGCCGGGGCCAACGTCCTGACTTTC.

The CDR3 bases are TGTGCCAGTAGTATAGGGCGGACTAGGGGGTACAATGAGCAGTTCTTC. It yields the protein CASSIGRTRGYNEQFF. The V and J genes are TRBV19 and TRBJ2-1; possibly TRBD2 for D (7 bases). The CDR3 has 16 residues. CDR1 is LNHDA, CDR2 SQIVND, per germline (reference sequence). The V end was cut by 1 base, the J end by 4 bases, with 14 bases between.

V usage is TRBV19 and J usage is TRBJ1-4; 8 bases align to TRBD1. V was clipped by 2 bases and J by 4 bases; unmatched bases: 9. This CDR3 has 17 amino acids. In germline, CDR1 is LNHDA, CDR2 SQIVND (reference sequence). The CDR3, as DNA: TGTGCCAGTAGTATATCGGCAGGGGGCATGGATAATGAAAAACTGTTTTTT. This translates into CASSISAGGMDNEKLFF.

This clone was recorded only once. This chain links TRBV21-1 with TRBJ2-3; the table's TRBD1 call for D was not verified on the DNA. TRBV21-1 is tagged as a pseudogene. The CDR3 sequence is 17 residues long. Here the CDR3 reads CASSAQDREWGADTQYF. The DNA of the CDR3 is TGTGCCAGCAGCGCCCAAGACAGGGAATGGGGTGCAGATACGCAGTATTTT.

The CDR3 is CASRGGRTGSGYGYTF. DNA of the CDR3: TGTGCCAGCAGGGGAGGAAGGACAGGGAGCGGGTATGGCTACACCTTC. This chain uses TRBV6-4 with TRBJ1-2; TRBD1 agrees at 8 bases. Losses at the gene ends were 6 bases for V and 5 bases for J; bases not matched to a gene: 14. The germline gives CDR1 MRHNA, CDR2 SNTAGT. The CDR3 extends over 16 amino acids.

In the case of this clone: This sample also contains other DNA sequences that code for the same CDR3. The rearrangement uses TRBV19 and TRBJ1-2, with TRBD1 as a possible D gene (5 bases). V lost 4 bases and J lost 4, with 10 bases in between. The CDR3 is 13 residues long. Per the germline V gene, CDR1 is LNHDA and CDR2 is SQIVND (reference sequence). CDR3: CASSTGTGYGYTF. CDR3 sequence (DNA): TGTGCCAGTAGTACCGGAACAGGCTATGGCTACACCTTC.

The V call is TRBV5-1, the J call TRBJ1-4, with 8 bases identical to TRBD1. The length of the CDR3 is 14 residues. The germline V gene has CDR1 SGHRS and CDR2 YFSETQ. J gave up 5 bases and V 3 bases, and 3 bases lay outside the gene matches. The CDR3 here is CASSSGQGNEKLFF. CDR3 coding DNA: TGCGCCAGCAGCTCAGGACAGGGAAATGAAAAACTGTTTTTT.

This rearrangement joins TRBV21-1 to TRBJ2-5; the table's D gene call, TRBD1, was not cross checked with the DNA. TRBV21-1 constitutes a pseudogene. This CDR3 comprises 13 residues. CDR3 sequence reads: CASSKVRQETQYF. The CDR3 DNA is TGTGCCAGCAGCAAAGTCAGACAAGAGACCCAGTACTTC.

The V call is TRBV5-1, the J call TRBJ2-7; D is unresolved. Germline loops: CDR1 SGHRS, CDR2 YFSETQ. The CDR3 consists of 13 residues. V was trimmed by 0 bases and J by 5 bases, leaving 9 bases between them. The CDR3 region has the DNA TGCGCCAGCAGCTTGGGATGGAGCGACGAGCAGTACTTC. Translation: CASSLGWSDEQYF. Full variable domain (outside the CDR3, taken from reference TRBV5-1 and TRBJ2-7): KAGVTQTPRYLIKTRGQQVTLSCSPISGHRSVSWYQQTPGQGLQFLFEYFSETQRNKGNFPGRFSGRQFSNSRSEMNVSTLELGDSALYLCASSLGWSDEQYFGPGTRLTVT.

This clone was recorded a few times. The chain has TRBV7-9 and TRBJ2-1; no clear D gene. CDR3 length: 12 amino acids. V lost 0 bases and J lost 10, with 7 bases in between. Germline-derived CDR1 and CDR2 are SEHNR and FQNEAQ (reference sequence). The chain's CDR3 is CASSLARREQFF. CDR3 bases: TGTGCCAGCAGCTTAGCGCGGCGGGAGCAGTTCTTC. The whole variable domain, remainder taken from reference TRBV7-9 and TRBJ2-1, is DTGVSQNPRHKITKRGQNVTFRCDPISEHNRLYWYRQTLGQGPEFLTYFQNEAQLEKSRLLSDRFSAERPKGSFSTLEIQRTEQGDSAMYLCASSLARREQFFGPGTRLTVL.

CDR3 sequence reads: CAWSVKISGTSSYEQYF. The CDR3, as DNA: TGTGCCTGGAGTGTAAAAATTAGCGGGACTAGCTCCTACGAGCAGTACTTC. The rearrangement links TRBV30 to TRBJ2-7; TRBD2 agrees at 8 bases. After removal of 0 bases from V and 0 bases from J, the junction contained 10 bases not matched to a gene. This CDR3 contains 17 residues. CDR1 and CDR2 (germline): GTSNPN, SVGIG (reference sequence).